This T cell receptor (beta chain) comes out of a study of T cells expressing NK-cell markers. The CDR3 covers 13 residues. Germline CDR1 reads SGHAT; CDR2 reads FQNNGV. TCRdb re-called the 5' RACE reads and gives one entry per CDR3 protein, without DNA. The table lists fewer than 200,000 distinct CDR3 sequences. V and J are TRBV11-2 and TRBJ1-1. This receptor was taken from a woman between 18 and 70 years old in good health. The specimen sequenced was blood T cells: a sorted CD56 or NKG2C T cell subset, CD4+ or CD8+ T cells, or bulk PBMC T cells (not recorded which). The CDR3 here is CASSPILGAEAFF. The whole variable domain, filled in from reference TRBV11-2 and TRBJ1-1, reads EAGVAQSPRYKIIEKRQSVAFWCNPISGHATLYWYQQILGQGPKLLIQFQNNGVVDDSQLPKDRFSAERLKGVDSTLKIQPAKLEDSAVYLCASSPILGAEAFFGQGTRLTVV.